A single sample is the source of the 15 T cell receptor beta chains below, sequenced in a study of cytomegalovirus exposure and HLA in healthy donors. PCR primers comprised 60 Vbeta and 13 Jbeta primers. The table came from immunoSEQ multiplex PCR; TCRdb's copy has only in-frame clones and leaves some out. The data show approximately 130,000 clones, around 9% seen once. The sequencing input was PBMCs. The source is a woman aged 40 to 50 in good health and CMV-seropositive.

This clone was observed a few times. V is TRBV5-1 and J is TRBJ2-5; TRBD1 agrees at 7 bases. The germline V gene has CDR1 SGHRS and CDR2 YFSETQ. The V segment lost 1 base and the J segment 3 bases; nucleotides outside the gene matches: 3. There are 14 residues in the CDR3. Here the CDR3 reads CASSLLGTEETQYF. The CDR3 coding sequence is TGCGCCAGCAGCTTGTTAGGGACAGAAGAGACCCAGTACTTC.

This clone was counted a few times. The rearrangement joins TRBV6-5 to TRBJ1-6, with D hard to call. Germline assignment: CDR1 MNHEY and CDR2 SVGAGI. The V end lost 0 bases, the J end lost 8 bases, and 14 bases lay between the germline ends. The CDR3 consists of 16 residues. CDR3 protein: CASSYSGSRVHSPLHF. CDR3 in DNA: TGTGCCAGCAGTTACTCCGGGTCTCGGGTCCATTCACCCCTCCACTTT.

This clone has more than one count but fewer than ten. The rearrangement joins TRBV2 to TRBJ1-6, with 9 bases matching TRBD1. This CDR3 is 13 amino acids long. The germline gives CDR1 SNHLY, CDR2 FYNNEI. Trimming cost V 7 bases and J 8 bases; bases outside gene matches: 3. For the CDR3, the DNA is TGTGCCAGCAAGGGACAGGGTCATTCACCCCTCCACTTT. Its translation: CASKGQGHSPLHF.

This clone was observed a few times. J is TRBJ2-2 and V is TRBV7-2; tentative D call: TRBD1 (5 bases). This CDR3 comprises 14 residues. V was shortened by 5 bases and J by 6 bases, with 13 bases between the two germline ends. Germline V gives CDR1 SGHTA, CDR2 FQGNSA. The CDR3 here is CASSLPQGPGELFF. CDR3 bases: TGTGCCAGCAGCCTCCCGCAGGGTCCCGGGGAGCTGTTTTTT. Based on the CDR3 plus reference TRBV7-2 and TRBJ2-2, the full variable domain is GAGVSQSPSNKVTEKGKDVELRCDPISGHTALYWYRQSLGQGLEFLIYFQGNSAPDKSGLPSDRFSAERTGGSVSTLTIQRTQQEDSAVYLCASSLPQGPGELFFGEGSRLTVL.

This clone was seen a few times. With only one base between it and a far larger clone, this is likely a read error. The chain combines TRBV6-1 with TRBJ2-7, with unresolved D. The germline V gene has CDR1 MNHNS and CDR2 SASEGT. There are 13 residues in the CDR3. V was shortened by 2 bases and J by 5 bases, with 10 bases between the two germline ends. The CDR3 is CASSECQVDEQYF. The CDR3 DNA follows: TGTGCCAGCAGTGAATGCCAGGTCGACGAGCAGTACTTC.

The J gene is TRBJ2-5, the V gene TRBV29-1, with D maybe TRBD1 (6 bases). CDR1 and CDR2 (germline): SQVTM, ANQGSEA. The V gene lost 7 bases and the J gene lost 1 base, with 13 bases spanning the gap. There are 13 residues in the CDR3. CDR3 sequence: CSEVGQPQETQYF. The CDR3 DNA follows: TGCAGCGAGGTCGGACAGCCCCAAGAGACCCAGTACTTC.

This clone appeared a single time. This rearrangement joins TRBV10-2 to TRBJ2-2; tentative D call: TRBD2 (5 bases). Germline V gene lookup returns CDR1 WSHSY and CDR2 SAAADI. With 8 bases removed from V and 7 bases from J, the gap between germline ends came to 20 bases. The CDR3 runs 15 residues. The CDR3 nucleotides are TGCGCCAGCGCCCTAGCCCTAAGCTCGATCGGGGAGCTGTTTTTT. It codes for CASALALSSIGELFF.

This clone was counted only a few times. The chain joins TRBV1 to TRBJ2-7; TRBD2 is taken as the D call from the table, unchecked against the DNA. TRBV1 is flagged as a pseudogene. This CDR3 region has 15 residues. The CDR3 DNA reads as TGCACCAGCAGCCAAGAGTCGCGGGCCCCCTACGAGCAGTACTTC. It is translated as CTSSQESRAPYEQYF.

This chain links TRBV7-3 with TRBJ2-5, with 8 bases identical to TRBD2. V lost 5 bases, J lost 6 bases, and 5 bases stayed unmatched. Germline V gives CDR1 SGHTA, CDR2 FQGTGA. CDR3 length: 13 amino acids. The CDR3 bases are TGTGCCAGCAGCACGGGACTAGAGAAGACCCAGTACTTC. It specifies CASSTGLEKTQYF.

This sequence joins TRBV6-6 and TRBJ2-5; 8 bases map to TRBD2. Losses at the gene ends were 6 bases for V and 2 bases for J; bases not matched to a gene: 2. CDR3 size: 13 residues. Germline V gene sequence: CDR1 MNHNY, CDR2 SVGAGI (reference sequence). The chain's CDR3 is CASRPSGQETQYF. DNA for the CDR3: TGTGCCAGCAGACCTAGCGGGCAAGAGACCCAGTACTTC.

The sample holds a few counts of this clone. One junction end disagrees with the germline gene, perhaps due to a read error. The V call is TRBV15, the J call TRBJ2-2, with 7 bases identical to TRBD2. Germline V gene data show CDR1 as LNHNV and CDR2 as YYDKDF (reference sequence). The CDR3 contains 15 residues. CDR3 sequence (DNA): TGTACCACCAGGGAGAGATTCGGGGGGACCGGGGAGCTGTTTTTT. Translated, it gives CTTRERFGGTGELFF.

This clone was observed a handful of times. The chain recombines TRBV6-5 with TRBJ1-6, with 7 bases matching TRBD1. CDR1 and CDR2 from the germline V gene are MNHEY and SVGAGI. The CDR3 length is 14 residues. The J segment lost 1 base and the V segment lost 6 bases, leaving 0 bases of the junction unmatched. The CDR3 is CASRQGSYNSPLHF. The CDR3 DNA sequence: TGTGCCAGCAGACAGGGGTCCTATAATTCACCCCTCCACTTT.

CDR3 residues: CASSTARLDDTQYF. CDR3 nucleotides: TGTGCCAGTAGTACCGCCCGACTAGACGATACGCAGTATTTT. The rearrangement links TRBV19 to TRBJ2-3; weak D call: TRBD2 (6 bases). The V end lost 4 bases, the J end lost 6 bases, and 14 bases lay between the germline ends. CDR3 length: 14 amino acids. The V gene's germline CDR1 is LNHDA and CDR2 SQIVND (reference sequence).

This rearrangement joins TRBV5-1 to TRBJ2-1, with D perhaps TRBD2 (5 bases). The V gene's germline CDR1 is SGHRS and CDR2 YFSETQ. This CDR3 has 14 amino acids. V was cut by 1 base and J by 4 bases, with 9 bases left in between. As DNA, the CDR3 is TGCGCCAGCAGCTTGACGCCGGGATACAATGAGCAGTTCTTC. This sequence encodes CASSLTPGYNEQFF.

CDR3 region: CASSYSKGAEAFF. The CDR3 DNA reads as TGTGCCAGCAGTTACTCGAAAGGGGCTGAAGCTTTCTTT. The V and J genes are TRBV6-5 and TRBJ1-1; perhaps TRBD1 as D (5 bases). Germline CDR1 MNHEY, CDR2 SVGAGI. The V end lost 0 bases, the J end lost 6 bases, and 8 bases lay between the germline ends. This CDR3 is 13 amino acids long.